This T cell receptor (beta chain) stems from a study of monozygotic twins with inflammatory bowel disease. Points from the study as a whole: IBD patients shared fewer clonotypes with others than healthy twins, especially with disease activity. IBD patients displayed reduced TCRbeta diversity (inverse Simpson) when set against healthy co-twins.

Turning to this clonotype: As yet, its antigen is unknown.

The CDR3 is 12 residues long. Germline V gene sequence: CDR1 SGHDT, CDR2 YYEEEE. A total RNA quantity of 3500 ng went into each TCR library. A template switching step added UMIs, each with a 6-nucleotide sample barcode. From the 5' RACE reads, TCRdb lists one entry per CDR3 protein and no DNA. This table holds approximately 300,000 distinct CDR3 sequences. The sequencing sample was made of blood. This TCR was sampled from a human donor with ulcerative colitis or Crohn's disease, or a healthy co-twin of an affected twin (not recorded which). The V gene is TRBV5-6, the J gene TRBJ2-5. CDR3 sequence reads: CASSPTQETQYF.